These T cell receptor beta chains were read from a single sample in a study of memory CD4+ T cells and cytomegalovirus serostatus. Sequencing was performed with immunoSEQ multiplex PCR; in TCRdb, only in-frame clones are kept and a portion is missing. This sample has more than 35,000 clones; 75% to 80% occur once, and the top ten carry around 0.77%. Specimen: memory CD4+ T cells from blood. These receptors all stem from an adult in good health and CMV-seronegative. CDR3s include the opening cysteine and the closing phenylalanine or tryptophan. The D gene is left open where the match is weak. The size of a clone is reported for some rows only, either as once, few or many, or as a class for expanded clones.

cdr3_length j_call clone_size v_call d_call cdr3_aa cdr3_nt
15 TRBJ2-7 - TRBV5-6 TRBD2 CASSGGLAGIYEQYF TGTGCCAGCAGCGGGGGACTAGCGGGAATCTACGAGCAGTACTTC
15 TRBJ2-7 - TRBV6-6 TRBD2 CASSYKRGTVYEQYF TGTGCCAGCAGTTACAAGCGGGGAACAGTGTACGAGCAGTACTTC
16 TRBJ1-6 - TRBV4-1 - CASSQVDMGFRSPLHF TGCGCCAGCAGCCAAGTGGATATGGGGTTTCGGTCACCCCTCCACTTT
16 TRBJ1-1 - TRBV6-5 - CASSLTGTPMNTEAFF TGTGCCAGCAGTTTAACCGGGACACCCATGAACACTGAAGCTTTCTTT
16 TRBJ2-2 once TRBV11-2 TRBD1 CASSLGDRVGTGELFF TGTGCCAGCAGCCTTGGAGACAGGGTCGGCACCGGGGAGCTGTTTTTT
14 TRBJ2-7 few TRBV5-1 - CASSWKQGPGEQYF TGCGCCAGCAGCTGGAAACAGGGTCCGGGCGAGCAGTACTTC
16 TRBJ2-1 - TRBV6-1 - CASSEAMLGHGNEQFF TGTGCCAGCAGTGAAGCTATGTTGGGACATGGCAATGAGCAGTTCTTC
16 TRBJ2-2 few TRBV5-4 - CASSLAEGRTTGELFF TGTGCCAGCAGCTTGGCGGAGGGTCGTACGACCGGGGAGCTGTTTTTT
14 TRBJ2-5 - TRBV6-1 TRBD2 CASSRGGGEETQYF TGTGCCAGCAGTCGGGGGGGAGGGGAAGAGACCCAGTACTTC
16 TRBJ2-1 - TRBV27 TRBD1 CASSFPGTGQNNEQFF TGTGCCAGCAGTTTCCCCGGGACAGGGCAGAACAATGAGCAGTTCTTC
11 TRBJ2-5 - TRBV29-1 - CSVGRQETQYF TGCAGCGTTGGCAGGCAAGAGACCCAGTACTTC
14 TRBJ2-7 - TRBV10-3 - CAIRNGQSSYEQYF TGTGCCATCAGGAACGGACAGTCCTCCTACGAGCAGTACTTC
14 TRBJ1-1 once TRBV2 TRBD1 CASLIKGQGTEAFF TGTGCCAGCCTTATCAAAGGACAGGGGACTGAAGCTTTCTTT
19 TRBJ1-2 - TRBV9 TRBD1 CASSASLRDRGRDNYGYTF TGTGCCAGCAGCGCAAGTCTCCGGGACAGGGGGCGCGATAACTATGGCTACACCTTC
14 TRBJ1-2 - TRBV6-1 TRBD1 CASSATGGIRGYTF TGTGCCAGCAGTGCAACAGGGGGCATCCGTGGCTACACCTTC
14 TRBJ1-5 - TRBV2 - CASSTKDRYQPQHF TGTGCCAGCAGTACCAAGGACAGATATCAGCCCCAGCATTTT
15 TRBJ1-4 - TRBV5-8 TRBD1 CASSLGQGAHEKLFF TGTGCCAGCAGCTTGGGACAGGGGGCTCACGAAAAACTGTTTTTT
15 TRBJ1-2 - TRBV25-1 - CAPPVGGGTNYGYTF TGTGCCCCACCCGTTGGGGGGGGGACTAACTATGGCTACACCTTC
14 TRBJ2-2 - TRBV5-6 - CASSFPGATGELFF TGTGCCAGCAGCTTTCCAGGGGCCACCGGGGAGCTGTTTTTT
16 TRBJ2-1 once TRBV7-9 - CASSPPTRLGGYEQFF TGTGCCAGCAGCCCACCGACGAGGCTTGGGGGGTATGAGCAGTTCTTC
13 TRBJ1-2 - TRBV14 - CASSQDMGIGYTF TGTGCCAGCAGCCAAGATATGGGGATCGGCTACACCTTC
14 TRBJ1-1 - TRBV9 - CASSPPEQGGEAFF TGTGCCAGCAGCCCCCCCGAGCAGGGAGGCGAAGCTTTCTTT
13 TRBJ1-4 - TRBV18 - CASSRGTNEKLFF TGTGCCAGCTCACGAGGCACTAATGAAAAACTGTTTTTT
16 TRBJ1-5 - TRBV12-5 TRBD1 CASAAGTGVSNQPQHF TGTGCTAGTGCCGCTGGGACAGGGGTTAGCAATCAGCCCCAGCATTTT
15 TRBJ1-1 - TRBV15 - CATSPAAGVNTEAFF TGTGCCACCAGCCCAGCGGCAGGTGTGAACACTGAAGCTTTCTTT
16 TRBJ2-5 - TRBV5-6 - CASSTLNNRVQETQYF TGTGCCAGCAGCACACTAAATAACAGGGTCCAAGAGACCCAGTACTTC
14 TRBJ1-3 - TRBV19 - CASKGVDSGNTIYF TGTGCCTCAAAGGGAGTGGACTCTGGAAACACCATATATTTT
14 TRBJ1-4 - TRBV30 - CAWAGDSGFEKLFF TGTGCCTGGGCGGGAGACAGCGGATTTGAAAAACTGTTTTTT
15 TRBJ2-3 - TRBV11-3 - CASSRRGGISDTQYF TGTGCCAGCAGCCGGCGTGGGGGGATCTCGGATACGCAGTATTTT
12 TRBJ2-5 - TRBV7-2 - CASSTIRETQYF TGTGCCAGCAGTACCATCCGAGAGACCCAGTACTTC
12 TRBJ1-1 - TRBV6-1 TRBD1 CASSTGDRGTFF TGTGCCAGCAGTACGGGGGACAGGGGAACTTTCTTT
14 TRBJ1-1 - TRBV10-3 TRBD1 CAISGQGRNTEAFF TGTGCCATCAGTGGACAGGGGCGGAACACTGAAGCTTTCTTT
14 TRBJ2-7 - TRBV7-2 TRBD2 CASSLNSGRYEQYF TGTGCCAGCAGCTTAAATAGCGGGCGTTACGAGCAGTACTTC
15 TRBJ1-2 - TRBV27 TRBD1 CASSLRQGVTYGYTF TGTGCCAGCAGTTTAAGACAGGGGGTTACCTATGGCTACACCTTC
14 TRBJ1-5 - TRBV10-3 - CAISEGVIGKPQHF TGTGCCATCAGTGAGGGGGTTATTGGAAAGCCCCAGCATTTT
15 TRBJ2-3 - TRBV7-2 - CASSLFGGRADTQYF TGTGCCAGCAGCTTATTCGGGGGACGGGCAGATACGCAGTATTTT